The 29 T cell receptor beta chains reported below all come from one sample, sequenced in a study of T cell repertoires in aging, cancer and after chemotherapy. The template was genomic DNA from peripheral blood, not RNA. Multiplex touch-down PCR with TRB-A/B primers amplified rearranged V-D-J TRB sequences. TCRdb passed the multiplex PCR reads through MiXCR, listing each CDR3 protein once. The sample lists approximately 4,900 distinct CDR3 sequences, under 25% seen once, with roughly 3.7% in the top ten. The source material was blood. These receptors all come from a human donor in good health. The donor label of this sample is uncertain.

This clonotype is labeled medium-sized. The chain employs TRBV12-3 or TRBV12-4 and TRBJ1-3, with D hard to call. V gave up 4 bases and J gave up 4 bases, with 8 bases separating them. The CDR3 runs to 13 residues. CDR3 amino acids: CASSSPEGNTIYF. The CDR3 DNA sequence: TGTGCCAGCAGTTCCCCAGAAGGAAACACCATATATTTT.

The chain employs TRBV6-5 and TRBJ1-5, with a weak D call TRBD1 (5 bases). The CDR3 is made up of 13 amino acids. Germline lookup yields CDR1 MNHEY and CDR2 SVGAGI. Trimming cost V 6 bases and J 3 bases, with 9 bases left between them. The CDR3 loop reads CASRTGLNQPQHF. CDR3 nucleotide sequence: TGTGCCAGCAGAACGGGACTCAATCAGCCCCAGCATTTT.

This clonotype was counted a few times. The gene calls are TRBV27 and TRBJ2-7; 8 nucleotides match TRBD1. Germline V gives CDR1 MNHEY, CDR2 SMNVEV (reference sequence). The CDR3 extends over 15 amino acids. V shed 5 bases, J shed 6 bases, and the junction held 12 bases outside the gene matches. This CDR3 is CASSGNDRGMSEQYF. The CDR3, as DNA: TGTGCCAGCAGTGGAAATGACAGGGGAATGAGCGAGCAGTACTTC.

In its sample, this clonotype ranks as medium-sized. The CDR3 protein is CASSSPGLAGRTGELFF. CDR3 coding DNA: TGTGCCAGCAGCTCGCCGGGACTAGCGGGGAGGACCGGGGAGCTGTTTTTT. This rearrangement joins TRBV11-1 to TRBJ2-2; TRBD2 agrees at 13 bases. With 4 bases clipped from V and 5 bases from J, the junction kept 7 bases outside the gene matches. Germline CDR1 reads SGHAT; CDR2 reads FQDESV (reference sequence). The CDR3 is 17 amino acids.

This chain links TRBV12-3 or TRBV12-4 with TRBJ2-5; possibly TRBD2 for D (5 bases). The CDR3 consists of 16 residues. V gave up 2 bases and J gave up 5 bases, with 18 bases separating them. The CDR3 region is CASSLMRLGEWETQYF. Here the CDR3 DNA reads TGTGCCAGCAGTTTAATGAGACTTGGGGAGTGGGAGACCCAGTACTTC.

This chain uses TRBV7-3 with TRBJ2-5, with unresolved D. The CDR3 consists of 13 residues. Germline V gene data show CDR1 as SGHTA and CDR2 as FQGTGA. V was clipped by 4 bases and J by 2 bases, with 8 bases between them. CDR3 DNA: TGTGCCAGCAGCTCAGAATTACAAGAGACCCAGTACTTC. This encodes CASSSELQETQYF.

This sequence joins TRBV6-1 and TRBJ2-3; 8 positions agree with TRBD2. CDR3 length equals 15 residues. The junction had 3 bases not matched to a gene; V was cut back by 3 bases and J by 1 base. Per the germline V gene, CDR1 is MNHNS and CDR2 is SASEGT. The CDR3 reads CASSEISGGTDTQYF. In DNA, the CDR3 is TGTGCCAGCAGTGAGATTAGCGGGGGCACAGATACGCAGTATTTT.

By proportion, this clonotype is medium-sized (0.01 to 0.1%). This chain's CDR3 is CASSHTRGGAETQYF. CDR3 sequence (DNA): TGTGCCAGCAGTCACACTAGAGGGGGTGCAGAGACCCAGTACTTC. V and J are TRBV27 and TRBJ2-5; possible D gene TRBD1, 6 bases. This CDR3 comprises 15 residues. In germline, CDR1 is MNHEY, CDR2 SMNVEV (reference sequence). V shed 5 bases and J shed 4 bases, with 17 bases lying between them.

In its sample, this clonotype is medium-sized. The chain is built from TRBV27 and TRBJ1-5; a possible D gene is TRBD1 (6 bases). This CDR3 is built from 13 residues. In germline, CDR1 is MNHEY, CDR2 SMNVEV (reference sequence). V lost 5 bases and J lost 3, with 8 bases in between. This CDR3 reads CASSTGINQPQHF. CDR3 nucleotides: TGTGCCAGCAGTACAGGGATCAATCAGCCCCAGCATTTT.

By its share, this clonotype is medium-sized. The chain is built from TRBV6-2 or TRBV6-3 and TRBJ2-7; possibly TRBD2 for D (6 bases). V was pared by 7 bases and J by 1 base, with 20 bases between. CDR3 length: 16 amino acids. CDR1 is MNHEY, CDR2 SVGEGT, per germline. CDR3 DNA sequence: TGTGCCAGCACCACCCCGTCACCGGGACTGTCCTACGAGCAGTACTTC. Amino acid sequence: CASTTPSPGLSYEQYF.

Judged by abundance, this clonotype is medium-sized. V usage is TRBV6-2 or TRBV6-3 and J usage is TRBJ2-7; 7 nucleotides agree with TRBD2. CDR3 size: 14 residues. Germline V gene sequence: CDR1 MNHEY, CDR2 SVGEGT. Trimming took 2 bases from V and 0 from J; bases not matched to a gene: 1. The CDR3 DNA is TGTGCCAGCAGTTACCAGCGGGGCTCCTACGAGCAGTACTTC. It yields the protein CASSYQRGSYEQYF.

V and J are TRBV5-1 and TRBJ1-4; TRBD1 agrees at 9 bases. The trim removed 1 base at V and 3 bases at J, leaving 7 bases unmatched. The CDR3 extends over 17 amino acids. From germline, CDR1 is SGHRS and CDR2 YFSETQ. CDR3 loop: CASSLSRTGAANEKLFF. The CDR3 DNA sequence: TGCGCCAGCAGCTTGTCTCGGACAGGGGCGGCTAATGAAAAACTGTTTTTT.

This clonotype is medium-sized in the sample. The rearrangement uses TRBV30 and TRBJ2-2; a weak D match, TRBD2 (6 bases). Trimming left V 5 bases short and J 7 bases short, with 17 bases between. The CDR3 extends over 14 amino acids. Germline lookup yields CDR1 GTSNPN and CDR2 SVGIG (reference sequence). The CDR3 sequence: CAWARQRASGELFF. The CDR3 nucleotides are TGTGCCTGGGCCCGTCAGCGGGCGAGCGGGGAGCTGTTTTTT.

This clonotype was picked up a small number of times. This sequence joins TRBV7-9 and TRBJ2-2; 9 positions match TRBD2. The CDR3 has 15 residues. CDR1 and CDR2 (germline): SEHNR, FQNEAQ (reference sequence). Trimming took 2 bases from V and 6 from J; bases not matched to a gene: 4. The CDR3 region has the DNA TGTGCCAGCAGCTTAAGGGCTAGCGGGGCCGGGGAGCTGTTTTTT. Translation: CASSLRASGAGELFF.

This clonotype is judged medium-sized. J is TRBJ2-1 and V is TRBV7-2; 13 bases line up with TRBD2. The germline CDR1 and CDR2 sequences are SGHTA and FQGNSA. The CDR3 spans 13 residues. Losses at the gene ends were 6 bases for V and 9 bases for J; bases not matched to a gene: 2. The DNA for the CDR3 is TGTGCCAGCAGACGACTAGCGGGGGGTGAGCAGTTCTTC. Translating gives CASRRLAGGEQFF.

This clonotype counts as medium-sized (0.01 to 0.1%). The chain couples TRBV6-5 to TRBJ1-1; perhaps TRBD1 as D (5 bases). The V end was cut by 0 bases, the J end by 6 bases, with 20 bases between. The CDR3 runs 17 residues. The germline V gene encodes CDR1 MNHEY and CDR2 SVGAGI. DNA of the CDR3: TGTGCCAGCAGTTACTCTCGAAAGAGGGACGGTGGAGCTGAAGCTTTCTTT. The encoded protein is CASSYSRKRDGGAEAFF.

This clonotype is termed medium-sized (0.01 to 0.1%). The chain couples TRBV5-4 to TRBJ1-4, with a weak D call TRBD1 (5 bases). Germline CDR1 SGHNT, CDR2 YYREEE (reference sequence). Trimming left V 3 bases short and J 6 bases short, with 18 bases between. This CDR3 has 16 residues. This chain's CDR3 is CASSSASSGTDEKLFF. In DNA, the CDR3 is TGTGCCAGCAGCTCCGCCTCTTCCGGGACGGATGAAAAACTGTTTTTT.

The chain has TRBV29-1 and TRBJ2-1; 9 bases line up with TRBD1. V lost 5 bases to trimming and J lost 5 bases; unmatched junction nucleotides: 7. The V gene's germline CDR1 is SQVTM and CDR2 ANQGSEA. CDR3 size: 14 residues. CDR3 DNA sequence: TGCAGCGTTTCTGCACAGGGGGCGCACAATGAGCAGTTCTTC. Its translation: CSVSAQGAHNEQFF.

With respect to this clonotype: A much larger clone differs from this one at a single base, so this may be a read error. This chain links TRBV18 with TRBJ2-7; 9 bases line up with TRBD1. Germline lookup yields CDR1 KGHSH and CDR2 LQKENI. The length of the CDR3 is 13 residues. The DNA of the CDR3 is TGTGTCAGCTCTCTGGGACAGGGCTACGAGCAGTACTTC. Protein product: CVSSLGQGYEQYF.

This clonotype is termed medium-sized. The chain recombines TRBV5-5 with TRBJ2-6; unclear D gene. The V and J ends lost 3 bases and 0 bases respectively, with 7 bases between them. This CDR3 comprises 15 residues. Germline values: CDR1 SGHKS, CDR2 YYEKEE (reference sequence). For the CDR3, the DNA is TGTGCCAGCAGCTACTCACGCTCTGGGGCCAACGTCCTGACTTTC. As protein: CASSYSRSGANVLTF. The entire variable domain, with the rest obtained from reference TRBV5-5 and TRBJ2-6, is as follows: DAGVTQSPTHLIKTRGQQVTLRCSPISGHKSVSWYQQVLGQGPQFIFQYYEKEERGRGNFPDRFSARQFPNYSSELNVNALLLGDSALYLCASSYSRSGANVLTFGAGSRLTVL.

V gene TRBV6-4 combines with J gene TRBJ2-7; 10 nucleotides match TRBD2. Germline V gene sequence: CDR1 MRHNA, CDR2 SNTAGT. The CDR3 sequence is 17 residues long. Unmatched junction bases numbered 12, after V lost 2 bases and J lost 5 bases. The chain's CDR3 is CASSDGASGSGLDEQYF. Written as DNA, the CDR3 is TGTGCCAGCAGTGACGGGGCTAGCGGGAGCGGGTTGGACGAGCAGTACTTC.

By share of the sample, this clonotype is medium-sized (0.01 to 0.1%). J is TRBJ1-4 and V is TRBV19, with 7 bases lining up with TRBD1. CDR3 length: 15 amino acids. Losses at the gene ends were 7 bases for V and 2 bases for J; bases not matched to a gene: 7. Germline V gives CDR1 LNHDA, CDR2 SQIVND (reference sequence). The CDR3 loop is CASKPRDSTNEKLFF. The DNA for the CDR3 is TGTGCCAGTAAACCTCGGGACAGCACTAATGAAAAACTGTTTTTT.

The CDR3 nucleotides read TGCGCCAGCAGCCACGGAGAGGAGAATTCACCCCTCCACTTT. Translating gives CASSHGEENSPLHF. The genes are TRBV5-1 and TRBJ1-6; D unclear. The CDR3 runs to 14 residues. The V and J ends lost 4 bases and 7 bases respectively, with 12 bases between them. Germline CDR1 SGHRS, CDR2 YFSETQ. Full variable domain (outside the CDR3, taken from reference TRBV5-1 and TRBJ1-6): KAGVTQTPRYLIKTRGQQVTLSCSPISGHRSVSWYQQTPGQGLQFLFEYFSETQRNKGNFPGRFSGRQFSNSRSEMNVSTLELGDSALYLCASSHGEENSPLHFGNGTRLTVT.

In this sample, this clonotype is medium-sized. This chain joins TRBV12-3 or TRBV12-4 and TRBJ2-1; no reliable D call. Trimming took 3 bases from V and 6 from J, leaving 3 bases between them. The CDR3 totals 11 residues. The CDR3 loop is CASSFVNEQFF. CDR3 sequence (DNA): TGTGCCAGCAGTTTCGTCAATGAGCAGTTCTTC.

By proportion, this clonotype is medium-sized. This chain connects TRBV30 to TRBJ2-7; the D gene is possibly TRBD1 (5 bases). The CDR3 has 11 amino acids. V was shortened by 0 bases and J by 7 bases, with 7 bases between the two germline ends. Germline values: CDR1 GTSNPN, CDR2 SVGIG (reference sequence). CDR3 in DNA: TGTGCCTGGAGTGTACAGGTAGAGCAGTACTTC. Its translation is CAWSVQVEQYF.

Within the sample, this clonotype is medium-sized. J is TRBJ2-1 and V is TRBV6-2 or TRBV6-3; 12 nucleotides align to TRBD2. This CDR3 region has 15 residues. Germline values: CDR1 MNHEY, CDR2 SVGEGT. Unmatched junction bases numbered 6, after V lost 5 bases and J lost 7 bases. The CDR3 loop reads CASSPTSGSWNEQFF. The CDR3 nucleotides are TGTGCCAGCAGTCCGACTAGCGGGAGTTGGAATGAGCAGTTCTTC.

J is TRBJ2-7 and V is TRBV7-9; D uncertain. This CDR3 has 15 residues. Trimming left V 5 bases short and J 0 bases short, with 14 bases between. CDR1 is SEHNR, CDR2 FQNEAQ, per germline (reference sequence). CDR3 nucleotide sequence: TGTGCCAGCAGCACCGGGCGAGAGCTCTCCTACGAGCAGTACTTC. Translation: CASSTGRELSYEQYF.

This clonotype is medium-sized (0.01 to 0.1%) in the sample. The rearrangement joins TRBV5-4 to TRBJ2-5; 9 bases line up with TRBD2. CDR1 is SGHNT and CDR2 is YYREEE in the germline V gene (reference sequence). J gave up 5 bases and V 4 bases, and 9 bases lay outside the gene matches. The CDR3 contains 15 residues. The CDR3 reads CASSDPGLAVETQYF. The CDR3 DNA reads TGTGCCAGCAGCGACCCGGGACTAGCAGTGGAGACCCAGTACTTC.

CDR3 DNA: TGCAGTGCTAGAGATCTCCGCGGGGTGATGCCCGCTGAGCAGTTCTTC. This encodes CSARDLRGVMPAEQFF. The chain joins TRBV20-1 to TRBJ2-1; the D gene is possibly TRBD2 (6 bases). In germline, CDR1 is DFQATT, CDR2 SNEGSKA (reference sequence). V was clipped by 0 bases and J by 9 bases, with 21 bases between them. The CDR3 is made up of 16 amino acids.